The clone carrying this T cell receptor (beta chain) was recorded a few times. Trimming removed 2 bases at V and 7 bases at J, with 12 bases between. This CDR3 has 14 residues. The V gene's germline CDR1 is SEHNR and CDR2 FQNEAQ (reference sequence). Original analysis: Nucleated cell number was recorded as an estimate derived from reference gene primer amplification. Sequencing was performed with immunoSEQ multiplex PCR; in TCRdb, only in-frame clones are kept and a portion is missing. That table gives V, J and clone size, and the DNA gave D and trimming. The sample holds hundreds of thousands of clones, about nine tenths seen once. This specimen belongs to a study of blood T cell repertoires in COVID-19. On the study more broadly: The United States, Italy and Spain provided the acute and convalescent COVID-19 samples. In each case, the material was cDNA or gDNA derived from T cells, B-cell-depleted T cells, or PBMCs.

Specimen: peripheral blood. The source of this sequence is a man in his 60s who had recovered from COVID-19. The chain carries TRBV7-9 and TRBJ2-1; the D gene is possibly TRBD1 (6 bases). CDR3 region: CASSLSGQSNEQFF. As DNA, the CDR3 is TGTGCCAGCAGCTTATCAGGACAGAGTAATGAGCAGTTCTTC. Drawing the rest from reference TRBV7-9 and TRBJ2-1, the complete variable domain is DTGVSQNPRHKITKRGQNVTFRCDPISEHNRLYWYRQTLGQGPEFLTYFQNEAQLEKSRLLSDRFSAERPKGSFSTLEIQRTEQGDSAMYLCASSLSGQSNEQFFGPGTRLTVL.